This T cell receptor beta chain was recorded in a study of cytomegalovirus exposure and HLA in healthy donors (dated by TCRdb to about 2017). Looking at the study overall: An earlier analysis of under 600 of the donors reported about 290 Gb of sequence data and 117 million unique TCR beta sequences from about 180 million T cells. An early release covering roughly 600 HLA-typed donors comprised 250 to 350 gigabases of sequencing data and some 79 million unique TCR sequences. Of the roughly 400 genotyped donors, about 80% fell in the genetic ancestry cluster associated with self-reported Caucasian donors. The study aimed to test whether cataloging public T cell receptors could reveal signatures of past pathogen exposure. The study used immunosequencing to profile the T cell repertoires of under 700 subjects and linked those repertoires to cytomegalovirus serostatus. In addition to the first cohort of approximately 670 subjects, a separate validation cohort of 120 different subjects was used. High-throughput TCR immunosequencing, statistical association of individual TCRs with disease status, and machine learning were combined to predict cytomegalovirus infection status. A later analysis re-examined previously published TCR beta repertoires from 500 to 700 donors and added high-resolution HLA genotyping to investigate patterns of TCR occurrence. In the later analysis, no new phenotypic data were used to find candidate immune exposures; instead, reliance was placed on TCR beta sequences and their occurrence across donors. An earlier analysis of some 500 of the donors used high-throughput TCR beta sequencing to judge whether each TCR beta V gene segment behaved as functional or pseudogenic. Donor age, sex, ethnicity and CMV serostatus were compiled together with the repertoire data. In a later genetic analysis, genome-wide SNP genotypes for about 55% of the roughly 700 donors were used, and that subset was treated as a discovery cohort. Every discovery cohort repertoire had been produced on one sequencing platform. Class I and class II HLA loci were covered by the typing at four-digit resolution. Typing coverage differed by locus: A, B, C, DRB1 and DQB1 were typed in roughly 629-640 donors, DQA1 in 522, DPA1 in some 610, and DPB1 in around 440. Roughly 5 DR-DQ haplotypes were handled as single units for association and clustering, since linkage in the cohort was strong. Across about 370 genotyped donors of the cohort, an average of roughly 250,000 unique TCR beta nucleotide sequences per donor were sequenced, and roughly 17% of those sequences were non-productive. The full study reports these points: Assigning TCR associations to individual alleles was difficult when HLA alleles, especially DR and DQ, strongly co-occurred. Broadly in line with IMGT annotations, most TCR beta V segments showed up in productive rearrangements about 90% or about 30% of the time in an earlier analysis of around 600 of the donors. The classifier was reported to diagnose cytomegalovirus status with high specificity and sensitivity in both the original and validation cohorts. The study listed approximately 150 TCR beta chains as associated with cytomegalovirus. An association between a missense DCLRE1C variant and V-gene and J-gene trimming of TCR beta chains was found in a later genetic analysis and replicated in an independent cohort. A later analysis found that TCR association rates varied across HLA loci, with DRB1 alleles showing the most associated TCRs and HLA-C alleles the fewest. A few of the identified cytomegalovirus-associated TCR beta chains were confirmed in vitro to be specific for cytomegalovirus antigens. In a later analysis, more than 15,000 TCR beta sequences were associated with specific HLA alleles at a false discovery rate of 0.05. Linkage disequilibrium might explain the correlated functional status among segregating V segments, but an unknown experimental factor could not be excluded. While some public TCRs were present in many individuals, most TCR sequences turned up only very rarely across donors. A further reported finding was that TCR beta sequences accurately predicted the HLA-A and HLA-B alleles for most subjects in the first cohort. The authors suggested that the approach could potentially be extended to other disease states and immunological phenotypes. For the cohort, immune exposure information was limited to CMV serostatus. Roughly uniform sequencing depth across donors was assumed in presence/absence analyses, although this assumption may not hold. In this cohort, only TCR beta chains were sequenced, and detectable features were limited by the absence of alpha or paired-chain data. A cluster of highly shared sequence variants was judged likely to be a technical artifact of the sequencing pipeline. Some IMGT-functional V segments, including TRBV6-2 and TRBV6-3, could not be distinguished by the 87-base-pair reads and were therefore excluded. In a later analysis, HLA-associated TCR beta chains showed more clonal expansion and lower generation probabilities than non-associated chains that were equally common. In a later analysis, several top co-occurrence clusters were reported to appear linked to parvovirus B19, influenza, CMV and Epstein-Barr virus. Because HLA typing was missing for some donors at each locus, association tests included only the typed subset. A later analysis found that most CMV-associated TCR beta chains appeared HLA-restricted, with HLA associations seemingly driven largely by CMV exposure. Because counts were too low, 15 to 20 rarely observed V segments, including chromosome 9 orphons, were excluded from the earlier analysis of fewer than 650 of the donors. In a later genetic analysis, fewer N-insertions in productive TCRs were reported among donors in an Asian-associated ancestry cluster than the roughly 670-donor mean.

Library preparation employed the immunoSEQ multiplex PCR assay. The multiplex PCR relied on a mix of 60 forward primers for TCR Vbeta segments and 13 reverse primers for TCR Jbeta segments. The CDR3 region of rearranged TCR beta genes was amplified from genomic DNA by a multiplex PCR assay. Amplified TCR beta libraries were sequenced as 87-base-pair reads on the Illumina HiSeq System. Regarding the original processing steps: Across the 500 to 850 repertoires, a later analysis counted approximately 75 million unique TCR beta chains, roughly 11 million of which were shared by at least two donors. A nearest-neighbor algorithm error-corrected the raw reads and collapsed the reads into unique sequences, merging closely related sequences to remove PCR and sequencing errors. V, D and J gene segments were assigned by aligning CDR3 sequences to IMGT reference sequences. For a sequence to be retained, a match of at least six nucleotides to both a V gene segment and a J gene segment was required. Rearrangements were classified as productive when the CDR3 lacked stop codons and remained in frame with V and J, and all other rearrangements were classified as non-productive. CDR3 was defined according to IMGT convention as the region running from the second conserved V-encoded cysteine to the conserved J-encoded phenylalanine. The earlier analysis of about 610 of the donors excluded sequences that lacked an unambiguous match to a single V gene segment. In an earlier analysis of 587 of the donors, V segments were called functional above 56.7% productive rearrangements and were called segregating when the between-donor standard deviation exceeded 5%. A statistical classification framework was built to diagnose cytomegalovirus status from the catalog of TCR beta chain sequences. V and J gene assignment, in a later analysis, came from comparing TCR nucleotide sequences with IMGT/GENE-DB human TR gene sequences. A later analysis assigned CDR3 sequences and most-parsimonious VDJ recombination scenarios with the TCRdist pipeline. In a later analysis, each TCR beta chain was defined by its CDR3 amino acid sequence together with its V-gene family, and reads without a unique V-gene family were excluded. In a later analysis, 500 to 650 highly shared, low-generation-probability nucleotide sequences were removed to address suspected cross-contamination and a sequencing artifact. In a later analysis, a clonal expansion index for each public chain was calculated from normalized within-repertoire ranks of inferred template counts. Generation probabilities in a later analysis came from a VDJ recombination model fitted to out-of-frame rearrangements, and those results were checked against IGoR. A later analysis scored TCR-TCR, TCR-HLA and TCR-CMV co-occurrence with hypergeometric tests, applying a repertoire-size bias correction to TCR pairs. False discovery rates were estimated in a later analysis by permuting HLA or CMV assignments 20 times. A later analysis grouped co-occurring TCRs with DBSCAN, adding TCRdist sequence similarity when clustering within HLA-allele-positive subsets. Co-occurrence clustering excluded repertoires with fewer than 30,000 or more than 120,000 public chains, plus five with anomalous nucleotide sharing. TCRdb took over this immuneACCESS table, retaining in-frame rearrangements with V and J assigned. Such tables are incomplete; in checked studies, under half of the missing clones stem from an unresolved V gene, and the remainder is unexplained. That table is the source of V, J and clone size, and D and trimming were worked out from the DNA. This sample lists 120,000 or so clones; about 83% were detected once. The ten biggest clones cover around 3.5% of the sample.

The cohort consisted of 670 or so healthy bone marrow donors. At the time of sampling, all cohort members were nominally healthy, though unrecorded immune exposures were likely present. The donor was CMV seropositive and was included in the group of about 290 seropositive cohort members. A peripheral blood sample was provided by each donor, and peripheral blood mononuclear cells were used for TCR beta sequencing. Genomic DNA was extracted from the blood cell samples with the Qiagen DNeasy Blood Extraction Kit. As to this clone: This receptor's antigen is unknown. The record has no base qualities; no much larger clone is one base away.

Per the germline V gene (reference sequence), LNHNV is the CDR1 and YYDKDF is the CDR2. Measured from the cysteine to the phenylalanine, the CDR3 is 15 residues long. The DNA shown is the 45-base CDR3, in frame from base 1. The junction shows trimming of 5 bases on V and 2 bases on J, plus 14 bases between the germline ends. The source of this sequence is a woman aged 35 to 49 in good health and CMV-seropositive. Sequenced input: PBMCs. Recombination linked TRBV15 to TRBJ2-3; matching of 6 bases hints at TRBD1 as the D gene. The CDR3 reads CATSATTGNTDTQYF. The DNA sequence reads TGTGCCACCAGCGCCACAACAGGGAACACAGATACGCAGTATTTT. The variable domain in full, with residues beyond the CDR3 obtained from the reference TRBV15 and TRBJ2-3 genes, is DAMVIQNPRYQVTQFGKPVTLSCSQTLNHNVMYWYQQKSSQAPKLLFHYYDKDFNNEADTPDNFQSRRPNTSFCFLDIRSPGLGDTAMYLCATSATTGNTDTQYFGPGTRLTVL.